This TCR beta chain emerged from a study of early T cells in non-severe SARS-CoV-2 infection (dated by TCRdb to about 2021). As for the study more broadly: Because TCR sequencing relied on bulk RNA taken from unsorted whole blood, pairing of alpha and beta chains was not possible. Overall results and qualifications from the work: Matching against VDJdb was skewed toward anti-spike CD8 responses, likely underestimated virus-specific expansions, and missed private and CD4 specificities.

CDR1 and CDR2, per the germline V gene, are KGHDR and SFDVKD. CDR3 length: 9 amino acids, cysteine to phenylalanine. Only the CDR3 DNA stays, 27 bases, in frame from base 1. The junction carries 8 bases between V and J, which are trimmed by 12 bases and 7 bases respectively. The library came from 5' RACE. The data were produced on a NextSeq 500. Unique molecular identifiers were attached to individual cDNA molecules in the TCR library protocol so that sequencing error and PCR bias could be corrected. Both TCR alpha and beta chains were sequenced, and tight co-correlation was observed between alpha and beta sequence abundances in each sample. In the authors' own workflow: Decombinator V4 was used to annotate the V gene, J gene and CDR3 of the TCR sequences. Expanded TCRs were defined as changing significantly between any two time points under a Poisson model with p below 0.0001. TCR abundances were normalised to the total number of TCRs sequenced per sample and expressed as counts per million. TRAV1-2 paired with TRAJ12, TRAJ20 or TRAJ33 defined MAIT TCRs, while TRAV10 paired with TRAJ18 defined iNKT TCRs. VDJdb, accessed 1 November 2021, was searched for CMV, EBV and SARS-CoV-2 annotated TCRs, excluding TCRs annotated for multiple antigens. Using fastp trimming at Q25 and MiXCR clonotype assembly, TCRdb reanalyzed the public sequencing data and kept in-frame beta chains. CDR3 protein sequences are deduplicated, and each keeps its most common genes and DNA. V and J calls and clone size were set by TCRdb, not the authors. A total of roughly 75,000 distinct CDR3 sequences appear in this sample, about 12% of them only once. The ten largest clones represent roughly 3.6% of the sample.

This clonotype was counted at least ten times. The target of this receptor is not known. No quality values exist for individual bases; no much larger clone is one base distant. The study was a case-control design nested within a healthcare worker cohort in London, UK, with weekly nasopharyngeal swab PCR tests and blood sampling. Healthcare workers were recruited between 23 and 31 March 2020, during the week of the UK lockdown, and were followed weekly for up to roughly 15 weeks. The sequence came from an adult who was a healthcare worker with PCR-confirmed SARS-CoV-2 infection or an uninfected control (not recorded which). Sample: whole blood. This chain is built from TRBV24-1 and TRBJ1-1, with no reliable assignment of the D segment. The CDR3 here reads CAPPDEAFF. In nucleotide form, the sequence is TGTGCCCCCCCGGATGAAGCTTTCTTT.